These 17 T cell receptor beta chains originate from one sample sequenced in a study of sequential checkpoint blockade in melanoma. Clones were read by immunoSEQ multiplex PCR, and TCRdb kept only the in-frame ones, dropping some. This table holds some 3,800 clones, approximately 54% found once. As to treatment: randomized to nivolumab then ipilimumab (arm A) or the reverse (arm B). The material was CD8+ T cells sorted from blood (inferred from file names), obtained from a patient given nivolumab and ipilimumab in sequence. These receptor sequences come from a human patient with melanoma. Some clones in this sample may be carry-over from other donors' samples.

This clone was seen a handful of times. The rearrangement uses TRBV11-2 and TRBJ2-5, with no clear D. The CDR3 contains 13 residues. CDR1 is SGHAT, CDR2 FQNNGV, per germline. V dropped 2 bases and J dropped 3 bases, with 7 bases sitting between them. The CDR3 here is CASSLWREETQYF. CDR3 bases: TGTGCCAGCAGCTTATGGAGAGAAGAGACCCAGTACTTC.

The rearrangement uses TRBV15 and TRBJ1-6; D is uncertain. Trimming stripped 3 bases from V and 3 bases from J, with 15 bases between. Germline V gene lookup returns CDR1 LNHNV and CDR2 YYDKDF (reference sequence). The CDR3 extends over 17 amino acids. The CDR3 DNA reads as TGTGCCACCAGCAGGGAGGGTGACGGACTCTATAATTCACCCCTCCACTTT. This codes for CATSREGDGLYNSPLHF. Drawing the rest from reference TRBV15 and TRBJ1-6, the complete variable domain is DAMVIQNPRYQVTQFGKPVTLSCSQTLNHNVMYWYQQKSSQAPKLLFHYYDKDFNNEADTPDNFQSRRPNTSFCFLDIRSPGLGDTAMYLCATSREGDGLYNSPLHFGNGTRLTVT.

The CDR3 region is CASSSTSGHSYEQYF. The DNA for the CDR3 is TGTGCCAGCAGCTCGACTAGCGGCCACTCCTACGAGCAGTACTTC. This chain joins TRBV11-3 and TRBJ2-7, with TRBD2 matching 9 bases. Looked up from germline, CDR1 is SGHNT and CDR2 is YENEEA. The CDR3 runs to 15 residues. Trimming removed 4 bases from V and 0 bases from J; junction bases left unmatched: 4.

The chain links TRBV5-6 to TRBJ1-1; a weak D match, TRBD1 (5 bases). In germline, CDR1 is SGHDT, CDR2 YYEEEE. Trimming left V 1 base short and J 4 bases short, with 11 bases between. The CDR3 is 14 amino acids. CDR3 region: CASSLYGGGTEAFF. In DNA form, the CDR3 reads TGTGCCAGCAGCTTGTACGGGGGGGGCACTGAAGCTTTCTTT.

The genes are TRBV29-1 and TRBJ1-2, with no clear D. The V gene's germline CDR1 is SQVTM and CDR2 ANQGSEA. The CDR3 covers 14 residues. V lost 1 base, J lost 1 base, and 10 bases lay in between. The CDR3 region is CSVEGAGLNYGYTF. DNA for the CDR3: TGCAGCGTTGAAGGGGCAGGACTTAACTATGGCTACACCTTC.

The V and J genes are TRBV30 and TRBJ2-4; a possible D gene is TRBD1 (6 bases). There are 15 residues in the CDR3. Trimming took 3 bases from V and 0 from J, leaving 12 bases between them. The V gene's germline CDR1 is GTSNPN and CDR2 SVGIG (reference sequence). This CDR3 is CAWRPGVIAKNIQYF. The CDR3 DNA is TGTGCCTGGAGACCAGGGGTAATAGCCAAAAACATTCAGTACTTC.

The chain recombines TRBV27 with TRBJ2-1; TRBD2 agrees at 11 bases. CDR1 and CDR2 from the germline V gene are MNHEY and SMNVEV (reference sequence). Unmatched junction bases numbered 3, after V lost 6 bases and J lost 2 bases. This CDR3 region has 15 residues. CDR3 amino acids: CASSQTSGAYNEQFF. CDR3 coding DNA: TGTGCCAGCAGCCAGACTAGCGGGGCCTACAATGAGCAGTTCTTC.

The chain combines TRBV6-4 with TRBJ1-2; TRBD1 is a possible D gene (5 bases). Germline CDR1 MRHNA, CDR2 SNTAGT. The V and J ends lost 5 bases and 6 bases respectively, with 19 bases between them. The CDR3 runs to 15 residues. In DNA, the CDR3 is TGTGCCAGCAGTATAAGGCAGGGCGGAACTGATGGCTACACCTTC. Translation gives CASSIRQGGTDGYTF.

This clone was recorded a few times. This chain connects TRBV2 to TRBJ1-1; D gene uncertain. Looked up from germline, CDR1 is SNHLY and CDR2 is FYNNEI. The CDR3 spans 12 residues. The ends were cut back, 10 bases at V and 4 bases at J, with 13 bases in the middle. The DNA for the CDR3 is TGTGCCATTACGGGTAATAGCACTGAAGCTTTCTTT. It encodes CAITGNSTEAFF.

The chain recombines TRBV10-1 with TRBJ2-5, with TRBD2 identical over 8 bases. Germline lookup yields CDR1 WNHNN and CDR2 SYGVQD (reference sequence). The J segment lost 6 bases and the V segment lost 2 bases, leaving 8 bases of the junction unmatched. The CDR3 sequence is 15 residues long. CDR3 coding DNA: TGCGCCAGCAGTGAGGTGGCGGGGGGCGATCAGACCCAGTACTTC. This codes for CASSEVAGGDQTQYF.

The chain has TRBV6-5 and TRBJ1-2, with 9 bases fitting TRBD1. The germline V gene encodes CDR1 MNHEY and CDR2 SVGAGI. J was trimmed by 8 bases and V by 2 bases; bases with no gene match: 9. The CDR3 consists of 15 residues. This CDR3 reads CASSYGYRGLRGYTF. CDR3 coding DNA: TGTGCCAGCAGTTACGGTTACAGGGGGCTGAGGGGCTACACCTTC.

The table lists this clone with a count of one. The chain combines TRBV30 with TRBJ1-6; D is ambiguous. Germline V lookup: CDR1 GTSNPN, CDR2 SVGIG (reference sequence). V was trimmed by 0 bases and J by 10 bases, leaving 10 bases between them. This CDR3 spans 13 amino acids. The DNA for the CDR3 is TGTGCCTGGAGTGTAGATTATCGGTCACCCCTCCACTTT. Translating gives CAWSVDYRSPLHF.

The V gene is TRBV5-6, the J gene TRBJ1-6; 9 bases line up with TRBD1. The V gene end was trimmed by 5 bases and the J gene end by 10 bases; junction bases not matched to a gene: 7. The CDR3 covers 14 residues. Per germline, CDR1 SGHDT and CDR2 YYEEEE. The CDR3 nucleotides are TGTGCCAGCAGGGACAGGGGCGCGAGCTCACCCCTCCACTTT. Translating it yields CASRDRGASSPLHF.

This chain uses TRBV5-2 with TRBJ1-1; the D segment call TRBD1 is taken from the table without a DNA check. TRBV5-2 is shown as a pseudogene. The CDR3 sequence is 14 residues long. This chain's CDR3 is CASSFGAGWTEAFF. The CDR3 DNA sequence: TGTGCCAGCAGCTTTGGGGCAGGGTGGACTGAAGCTTTCTTT.

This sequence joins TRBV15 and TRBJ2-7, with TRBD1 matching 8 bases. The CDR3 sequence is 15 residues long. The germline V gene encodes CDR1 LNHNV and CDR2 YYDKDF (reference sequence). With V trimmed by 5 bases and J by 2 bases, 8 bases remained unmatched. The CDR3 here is CATSLGMTGAYEQYF. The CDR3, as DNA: TGTGCCACCAGCTTGGGTATGACAGGGGCCTACGAGCAGTACTTC.

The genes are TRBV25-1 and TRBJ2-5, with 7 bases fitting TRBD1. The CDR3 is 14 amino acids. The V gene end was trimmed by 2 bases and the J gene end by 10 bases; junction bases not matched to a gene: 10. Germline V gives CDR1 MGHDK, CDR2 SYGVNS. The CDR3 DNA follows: TGTGCCAGCAGTGAACGACCCCAGGGGGTGGACCAGTACTTC. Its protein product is CASSERPQGVDQYF.

The CDR3 DNA reads TGTGCCAGCAGCTTGGAAGGGGGCAATGCCGAGCAGTACTTC. It translates to CASSLEGGNAEQYF. The rearrangement links TRBV5-5 to TRBJ2-7, with 7 bases lining up with TRBD1. The CDR3 runs 14 residues. The germline V gene has CDR1 SGHKS and CDR2 YYEKEE (reference sequence). The V segment lost 0 bases and the J segment 6 bases; nucleotides outside the gene matches: 6.